This T cell receptor (beta chain) derives from a study of blood T cell repertoires in COVID-19. The CDR3 runs 13 residues. Germline-derived CDR1 and CDR2 are MNHNY and SVGAGI (reference sequence). V dropped 5 bases and J dropped 6 bases, with 14 bases sitting between them. In the authors' workflow: Nucleated cell number was recorded as an estimate derived from reference gene primer amplification. TCRdb's copy holds only in-frame clones and misses some; the assay was immunoSEQ multiplex PCR. V and J calls and clone size come straight from that table; D and trimming were deduced from the DNA. The data show fewer than 55,000 clones, about 86% seen once.

The clonotype was recovered from an elderly woman with COVID-19, enrolled during active disease. The chain is built from TRBV6-6 and TRBJ2-7; tentative D call: TRBD1 (6 bases). The sample taken for sequencing was peripheral blood. For the CDR3, the DNA is TGTGCCAGCAGTGCCACAGGGCGACCCGAGCAGTACTTC. Its translation: CASSATGRPEQYF.